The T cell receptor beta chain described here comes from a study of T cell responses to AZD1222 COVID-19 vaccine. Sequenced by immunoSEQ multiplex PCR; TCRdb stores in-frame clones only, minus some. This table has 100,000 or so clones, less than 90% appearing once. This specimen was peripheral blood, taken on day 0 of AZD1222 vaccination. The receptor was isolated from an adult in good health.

CDR3 in amino acids: CAISPTSGADTGELFF. The CDR3 DNA follows: TGTGCCATCAGTCCTACTAGCGGGGCGGACACCGGGGAGCTGTTTTTT. The chain recombines TRBV10-3 with TRBJ2-2; 10 bases are a match to TRBD2. The CDR3 is 16 residues long. V was pared by 5 bases and J by 3 bases, with 6 bases of the junction left unmatched. CDR1 and CDR2 (germline): ENHRY, SYGVKD.